The subject of this entry is one TCR beta chain. Its recognized antigen is unknown. No much larger clone is present one base from it, and per-base qualities are unavailable. What this sample's time point label stands for: baseline before first vaccination. Vaccinee samples came from UK trials COV001 and COV002, including a single-blind randomized controlled phase 2/3 trial of AZD1222 (ChAdOx1 nCoV-19) in healthy adults. For TCRbeta chain sequencing, PBMC samples from trial participants were taken at day 0 and at day 28 after the second dose. V is pruned by 5 bases and J by 4 bases, leaving 4 bases of the junction without a gene match. Reading the germline V gene gives CDR1 SGHTA and CDR2 FQGNSA. The CDR3 contains 15 residues, cysteine and phenylalanine counted. The CDR3 DNA has 45 bases and is translated from base 1. The CDR3 regions of human TCRbeta chains were analyzed by immunosequencing. On the authors' methods: TCRs in the repertoires were compared against a reference library of SARS-CoV-2-specific TCRs that had been generated with the MIRA antigen-specificity platform. Breadth was defined as the fraction of unique TCRs that were SARS-CoV-2-associated, and depth was defined as the fraction of total T cells that were SARS-CoV-2-associated. Using the MIRA data, each spike-specific TCR was assigned both to the spike region to which the TCR was reactive and to a CD4 or CD8 class. Log10-transformed breadth and depth values were compared by one-way ANOVA with Sidak's multiple comparisons tests. The source is immuneACCESS, and TCRdb retained only in-frame sequences with V and J called. Part of the clones is not carried over; for the studies checked, unresolved V genes explain less than half of this, and the remainder is unexplained. V and J calls and clone size are those listed in that table; D and trimming were worked out from the DNA. In this sample the table shows 180,000 or so clones, 88% of which occur a single time. The top ten hold around 8% of the sample.

The data derive from a study of T cell responses to AZD1222 COVID-19 vaccine (dated by TCRdb to about 2021). Describing the broader study: Because spike-specific TCR depth and breadth did not differ between the two schedules, AZD1222 recipients who got a second dose at roughly 4 weeks were pooled with those who got a second dose at roughly 12 weeks. Trial participants were enrolled by age into 18-55, 56-69 and 70-plus year subgroups, with around 140, 26 and 57 TCR-sequenced participants respectively. TCR sequencing covered 233 trial participants: nearly 210 given two doses of AZD1222 and 26 given two doses of MenACWY control vaccine.

Results the study describes overall, beyond this receptor: Conclusions about previously exposed vaccinees are limited because only 5 or 6 AZD1222 recipients were SARS-CoV-2 seropositive at baseline. In the small 56-69-year group, the increase in depth fell short of significance, most likely because of low power. Vaccine-associated CD4 TCRs spanned the whole spike protein, with dominant responses in regions 160-218 and 743-854. Because no day 14 peak-response samples were available, repertoires were characterized only after the peak T cell response. Spike-specific TCR breadth and depth rose significantly after two AZD1222 doses compared with day 0 and with MenACWY recipients. Reportedly, close to half of the unique spike-specific TCRs recognized epitopes lying outside the regions that are mutated in the B.1.351 and B.1.1.7 variants. Participants were mostly white British, with more females than males. The authors suggested clonal diversity may have been underestimated.

This chain is built from TRBV7-2 and TRBJ2-1; 11 middle bases align to TRBD1. The TCR was taken from an adult in good health. The specimen comprised peripheral blood, sampled on day 0 of AZD1222 vaccination. Read as DNA, the sequence is TGTGCCAGCAGCCGCGGACAGGGGGCGTACAATGAGCAGTTCTTC. Its protein is CASSRGQGAYNEQFF.